Listed below are T cell receptor beta chains from one sample, sequenced in a study of T cells in tumors after PD-1 blockade. Clones were sequenced by immunoSEQ multiplex PCR, and TCRdb holds only the in-frame ones, with some missing. Found here are approximately 34,000 clones, 73% of them singletons; the top ten hold less than 50%. This specimen was PBMCs, taken after anti-PD-1 treatment. All receptors derive from a human donor with basal cell carcinoma. Each CDR3 is given with its conserved first and last residue. The order of the fields is V gene, clone size, J gene, D gene, CDR3 protein, CDR3 DNA. D genes are given only for firm matches. Rows may omit the clone size; those that give it use once, few, many or a size class.

TRBV10-3	NA	TRBJ1-2	TRBD1	CAIGQGAGYGYTF	TGTGCCATCGGACAGGGTGCTGGCTATGGCTACACCTTC
TRBV6-2/TRBV6-3	NA	TRBJ2-3	TRBD2	CASSLWTSGNTDTQYF	TGTGCCAGCAGTCTCTGGACTAGCGGCAACACAGATACGCAGTATTTT
TRBV7-9	NA	TRBJ1-1	NA	CASSLGIRAEAFF	TGTGCCAGCAGCTTAGGGATCCGGGCTGAAGCTTTCTTT
TRBV7-9	few	TRBJ2-2	NA	CASSLFIDLPGELFF	TGTGCCAGCAGCTTATTTATAGACCTCCCCGGGGAGCTGTTTTTT
TRBV3-1/TRBV3-2	NA	TRBJ2-1	TRBD1	CASSQLGQGNEQFF	TGTGCCAGCAGCCAACTCGGACAGGGCAATGAGCAGTTCTTC
TRBV6-6	NA	TRBJ2-1	TRBD1	CASSWGPGQGNNEQFF	TGTGCCAGCAGCTGGGGCCCGGGACAGGGGAACAATGAGCAGTTCTTC
TRBV18	NA	TRBJ1-4	NA	CASSPQQGTNEKLFF	TGTGCCAGCTCACCACAGCAGGGAACTAATGAAAAACTGTTTTTT
TRBV7-6	NA	TRBJ2-1	TRBD2	CASSLNPSRAGGPDEQFF	TGTGCCAGCAGCTTAAACCCCTCACGAGCGGGGGGGCCCGATGAGCAGTTCTTC
TRBV18	NA	TRBJ2-3	NA	CASSPPVRAEEDTQYF	TGTGCCAGCTCACCTCCCGTTAGGGCGGAAGAAGATACGCAGTATTTT
TRBV19	few	TRBJ1-6	NA	CASSAGRKNSPLHF	TGTGCCAGTAGCGCAGGGAGGAAGAATTCACCCCTCCACTTT
TRBV19	NA	TRBJ2-1	TRBD2	CASTGTSGQKEQFF	TGTGCCAGTACGGGGACTAGCGGGCAGAAAGAGCAGTTCTTC
TRBV19	many	TRBJ2-2	TRBD2	CASTLAGGELFF	TGTGCCAGTACCCTAGCGGGCGGGGAGCTGTTTTTT
TRBV7-9	NA	TRBJ1-2	NA	CASSSLGVPF	TGTGCCAGCAGCTCGCTAGGGGTACCCTTC
TRBV19	NA	TRBJ1-6	TRBD1	CASSTTGSNSPLHF	TGTGCCAGTAGTACGACAGGGTCCAATTCACCCCTCCACTTT